The 8 T cell receptor beta chains listed next were all sequenced from one sample in a study of T-cell memory formation after mild COVID-19. Each CDR3 protein gets one entry after TCRdb re-called the 5' RACE reads with MiXCR. Of about 250,000 distinct CDR3 sequences listed, roughly 14% were seen once; the top ten hold 2% to 2.5%. Sequencing was carried out using PBMCs or a T cell subset sorted from them (not recorded which). These receptors were taken from an adult woman who had mild COVID-19 (a few samples of this study predate the infection). Cell type and time point are not known.

The chain couples TRBV20-1 to TRBJ1-2, with D hard to call. Germline V gene sequence: CDR1 DFQATT, CDR2 SNEGSKA (reference sequence). The ends were cut back, 3 bases at V and 3 bases at J, with 11 bases in the middle. The CDR3 sequence is 13 residues long. CDR3 amino acids: CSASGVSYYGYTF. CDR3 in DNA: TGCAGTGCTAGTGGCGTCAGCTACTATGGCTACACCTTC.

This clonotype was seen a handful of times. The CDR3 DNA reads TGTGCCTGGAGTTCGTATAATCAGCCCCAGCATTTT. This sequence encodes CAWSSYNQPQHF. The chain couples TRBV30 to TRBJ1-5; D is unclear. The V gene's germline CDR1 is GTSNPN and CDR2 SVGIG (reference sequence). V dropped 2 bases and J dropped 4 bases, with 6 bases sitting between them. This CDR3 is built from 12 residues.

The chain is built from TRBV20-1 and TRBJ2-2; possible D gene TRBD2, 6 bases. Trimming took 6 bases from V and 4 from J, leaving 18 bases between them. This CDR3 contains 15 residues. The germline CDR1 and CDR2 sequences are DFQATT and SNEGSKA (reference sequence). In nucleotides, the CDR3 is TGCAGTGCCGATACTAGCTCGGGTAGCACCGGGGAGCTGTTTTTT. This encodes CSADTSSGSTGELFF.

This clonotype was counted a few times. The V and J genes are TRBV6-5 and TRBJ1-1; TRBD1 matches 8 bases. Germline trimming cut 11 bases from V and 5 bases from J; bases unmatched to any gene: 13. The CDR3 contains 14 residues. Germline V gene data show CDR1 as MNHEY and CDR2 as SVGAGI. The CDR3 nucleotides are TGTGCCCGCAACCCATCAGGGGGCGTAACTGAAGCTTTCTTT. Amino acids: CARNPSGGVTEAFF.

This clonotype was observed a handful of times. The CDR3 region has the DNA TGCGCCAGCAGCTTGGACTCGGGGTCAAGTCTAGCGACCCAGTACTTC. Its protein is CASSLDSGSSLATQYF. The chain couples TRBV5-1 to TRBJ2-5; possibly TRBD2 for D (5 bases). Trimming shortened V by 0 bases and J by 7 bases, and 19 bases separated the two germline ends. Germline V gene data show CDR1 as SGHRS and CDR2 as YFSETQ. CDR3 length equals 16 residues.

In this sample, this clonotype turned up many times. This chain links TRBV6-5 with TRBJ1-1; D call uncertain. Trimming shortened V by 2 bases and J by 0 bases, and 13 bases separated the two germline ends. Germline values: CDR1 MNHEY, CDR2 SVGAGI. The CDR3 is 16 amino acids. The CDR3 protein is CASSYGSGIVNTEAFF. In DNA form, the CDR3 reads TGTGCCAGCAGTTACGGGAGTGGGATCGTGAACACTGAAGCTTTCTTT.

The V gene is TRBV7-9, the J gene TRBJ2-3; D is ambiguous. The germline CDR1 and CDR2 sequences are SEHNR and FQNEAQ (reference sequence). With 1 base removed from V and 3 bases from J, the gap between germline ends came to 14 bases. CDR3 size: 16 residues. CDR3 protein: CASSLGDPGSTDTQYF. As DNA, the CDR3 is TGTGCCAGCAGCTTAGGGGATCCGGGTTCGACAGATACGCAGTATTTT.

This clonotype was seen once. CDR3 protein: CSARDSRGAGNTIYF. Written as DNA, the CDR3 is TGCAGTGCTAGAGATAGTCGGGGAGCGGGAAACACCATATATTTT. The V gene is TRBV20-1, the J gene TRBJ1-3; no firm D call. Germline CDR1 is DFQATT and CDR2 is SNEGSKA (reference sequence). Trimming stripped 0 bases from V and 4 bases from J, with 13 bases between. The CDR3 consists of 15 residues.